This T cell receptor (beta chain) is drawn from a study of a mutant IDH1 vaccine in newly diagnosed glioma. Study summary: Beforehand, treatment had been radiotherapy, temozolomide, or both; the majority received both.

Sample time point: baseline, week 1 (first vaccination visit). Treatment in this sample: pre-vaccination baseline after standard-of-care therapy. Patients carried new grade 3 or 4 IDH1-mutant astrocytomas lacking nuclear ATRX. Broader study findings: There were vaccine-induced immune responses in approximately 95% of the patients. Pseudoprogression showed no apparent link to changes in top peripheral T cell clonotypes.

The length of the CDR3 is 11 residues. V lost 11 bases and J 4 bases, leaving 11 bases between the germline ends. Germline V gives CDR1 LNHDA, CDR2 SQIVND (reference sequence). Turning to this clone: The antigen remains undetermined.

Clones were read by immunoSEQ multiplex PCR, and TCRdb kept only the in-frame ones, dropping some. The sample consists of about 98,000 clones, around nine tenths of them appearing once. This clonotype originated in a woman in her fifties or sixties with glioma. Specimen: PBMCs, collected from a glioma patient treated with radiotherapy, temozolomide or both. The chain joins TRBV19 to TRBJ1-1; D call uncertain. The CDR3 sequence is CAGVVGTEAFF. The CDR3 DNA sequence: TGTGCCGGGGTGGTAGGCACTGAAGCTTTCTTT.